A single sample is the source of the 32 T cell receptor beta chains below, sequenced in a study of technical replicates of blood from several donors. The protocol was immunoSEQ multiplex PCR, while the TCRdb copy is restricted to in-frame clones and leaves out a portion. Among some 71,000 clones listed, approximately 97% were seen once. Sequenced sample: T cells isolated from PBMCs. The origin of the receptors is a human donor in good health.

The chain joins TRBV5-1 to TRBJ2-3, with TRBD1 identical over 10 bases. CDR1 SGHRS and CDR2 YFSETQ come from the germline V gene. After removal of 5 bases from V and 4 bases from J, the junction contained 4 bases not matched to a gene. The CDR3 totals 14 residues. CDR3 in amino acids: CASRGQGSSDTQYF. The CDR3 nucleotides are TGCGCCAGCAGGGGACAGGGGAGTTCAGATACGCAGTATTTT.

The V and J genes are TRBV18 and TRBJ2-3; D is ambiguous. The CDR3 runs 14 residues. Germline V CDR1 and CDR2: KGHSH, LQKENI. Between the trimmed V and J ends, which lost 0 bases and 4 bases, there was a span of 8 bases. The CDR3 reads CASSPPELSDTQYF. CDR3 DNA sequence: TGTGCCAGCTCACCACCGGAGTTGTCAGATACGCAGTATTTT.

The chain employs TRBV9 and TRBJ2-7; TRBD2 is a possible D gene (7 bases). CDR3 length: 15 residues. Germline assignment: CDR1 SGDLS and CDR2 YYNGEE. V was trimmed by 0 bases and J by 5 bases, leaving 15 bases between them. As DNA, the CDR3 is TGTGCCAGCAGCGTAGGAGGGGGACTATACCACGAGCAGTACTTC. Protein: CASSVGGGLYHEQYF.

This chain joins TRBV2 and TRBJ2-7, with TRBD2 matching over 13 bases. This CDR3 has 15 residues. Trimming removed 8 bases from V and 4 bases from J; junction bases left unmatched: 8. Germline assignment: CDR1 SNHLY and CDR2 FYNNEI. The CDR3 nucleotides read TGTGCCAGCTCCTGGACTAGCGGGAGTGGATACGAGCAGTACTTC. It is translated as CASSWTSGSGYEQYF.

The chain couples TRBV4-1 to TRBJ2-7, with 7 bases matching TRBD2. The germline V gene encodes CDR1 MGHRA and CDR2 YSYEKL. The CDR3 consists of 10 residues. V lost 8 bases, J lost 5 bases, and 0 bases stayed unmatched. The CDR3 sequence is CASGRDEQYF. In DNA, the CDR3 is TGCGCCAGCGGGAGGGACGAGCAGTACTTC.

The chain uses TRBV9 and TRBJ2-7; 9 bases are shared with TRBD2. CDR1 is SGDLS, CDR2 YYNGEE, per germline. The CDR3 has 15 residues. V shed 0 bases and J 1 base; nucleotides not matched to a gene: 2. This CDR3 reads CASSVGLAESYEQYF. DNA for the CDR3: TGTGCCAGCAGCGTAGGACTAGCGGAGTCCTACGAGCAGTACTTC.

This clone was seen just once. The chain combines TRBV27 with TRBJ2-7; TRBD1 matches at 8 bases. V lost 4 bases, J lost 1 base, and 3 bases stayed unmatched. The CDR3 is made up of 14 amino acids. Germline V CDR1 and CDR2: MNHEY, SMNVEV (reference sequence). The CDR3 DNA sequence: TGTGCCAGCAGTTCAAACAGGGGGTCCTACGAGCAGTACTTC. Translation: CASSSNRGSYEQYF.

This chain joins TRBV28 and TRBJ1-5, with unresolved D. The CDR3 runs to 17 residues. Germline CDR1 is MDHEN and CDR2 is SYDVKM. The ends were cut back, 6 bases at V and 6 bases at J, with 24 bases in the middle. The CDR3 loop reads CASRHPEIVKRGQPQHF. The CDR3 bases are TGTGCCAGCAGGCACCCTGAGATCGTTAAACGGGGTCAGCCCCAGCATTTT.

V gene TRBV10-1 combines with J gene TRBJ1-1; possible D gene TRBD1, 6 bases. V lost 3 bases and J 5 bases, leaving 13 bases between the germline ends. The CDR3 has 14 amino acids. CDR1 and CDR2 from the germline V gene are WNHNN and SYGVQD (reference sequence). The CDR3 reads CASSDQGLGTEAFF. CDR3 nucleotides: TGCGCCAGCAGTGATCAGGGGCTGGGAACTGAAGCTTTCTTT.

V is TRBV5-6 and J is TRBJ2-3; a possible D gene is TRBD2 (6 bases). This CDR3 comprises 12 residues. Trimming removed 6 bases at V and 6 bases at J, with 11 bases between. Looked up from germline, CDR1 is SGHDT and CDR2 is YYEEEE. In DNA form, the CDR3 reads TGTGCCAGCACACTCAGCGGGGATACGCAGTATTTT. Protein product: CASTLSGDTQYF.

The V and J genes are TRBV2 and TRBJ1-5, with TRBD1 identical over 7 bases. V was clipped by 6 bases and J by 2 bases; unmatched bases: 4. Per germline, CDR1 SNHLY and CDR2 FYNNEI. The CDR3 contains 14 residues. DNA for the CDR3: TGTGCCAGCAGAACAGGGGTCGGCAATCAGCCCCAGCATTTT. This codes for CASRTGVGNQPQHF.

The chain combines TRBV9 with TRBJ2-1, with no clear D. CDR1 and CDR2 (germline): SGDLS, YYNGEE. This CDR3 is 13 amino acids long. Trimming stripped 6 bases from V and 7 bases from J, with 14 bases between. CDR3: CASTNPRQNEQFF. The CDR3 DNA sequence: TGTGCCAGCACCAACCCCAGGCAAAATGAGCAGTTCTTC.

The genes are TRBV29-1 and TRBJ1-1; 7 bases map to TRBD1. The V and J ends lost 7 bases and 5 bases, in that order; junction bases with no gene match: 10. The CDR3 is 13 residues long. CDR1 is SQVTM, CDR2 ANQGSEA, per germline. CDR3 bases: TGCAGCGGCGGCCCACAGGGACAGACTGAAGCTTTCTTT. This codes for CSGGPQGQTEAFF.

The V gene is TRBV5-6, the J gene TRBJ1-1; 8 positions agree with TRBD1. From germline, CDR1 is SGHDT and CDR2 YYEEEE. V shed 2 bases, J shed 0 bases, and the junction held 3 bases outside the gene matches. The CDR3 has 15 residues. This CDR3 is CASSFGTGLNTEAFF. The CDR3 nucleotides are TGTGCCAGCAGCTTCGGGACAGGACTGAACACTGAAGCTTTCTTT.

This sequence joins TRBV7-7 and TRBJ2-7; 14 bases agree with TRBD2. V was pared by 5 bases and J by 9 bases, with 9 bases of the junction left unmatched. This CDR3 has 15 residues. Germline V CDR1 and CDR2: SSHAT, FNYEAQ (reference sequence). CDR3 bases: TGTGCCAGCAGCCCGGGACTAGCGGGAGTTAACGGGCAGTACTTC. It yields the protein CASSPGLAGVNGQYF.

The V gene is TRBV27, the J gene TRBJ2-7, with D perhaps matching TRBD2 (6 bases). V lost 8 bases, J lost 2 bases, and 13 bases lay in between. CDR3 length: 13 amino acids. The germline V gene has CDR1 MNHEY and CDR2 SMNVEV (reference sequence). The CDR3 sequence: CASGGTAAYEQYF. DNA for the CDR3: TGTGCCAGCGGGGGGACCGCCGCCTACGAGCAGTACTTC.

The CDR3 bases are TGTGCCAGCAGCTTAGGACAGAATAATGAAAAACTGTTTTTT. Translation gives CASSLGQNNEKLFF. The rearrangement joins TRBV7-9 to TRBJ1-4, with TRBD1 as a possible D gene (5 bases). Trimming took off 1 base at V and 4 bases at J, with 7 bases between the two ends. CDR1 is SEHNR and CDR2 is FQNEAQ in the germline V gene (reference sequence). This CDR3 is built from 14 residues.

The chain joins TRBV5-4 to TRBJ2-7; 7 bases fit TRBD2. The CDR3 extends over 14 amino acids. Germline CDR1 is SGHNT and CDR2 is YYREEE (reference sequence). V shed 0 bases and J 5 bases; nucleotides not matched to a gene: 5. CDR3 coding DNA: TGTGCCAGCAGCTTGGACCGTACTAGCGACGAGCAGTACTTC. Translation gives CASSLDRTSDEQYF.

This rearrangement joins TRBV6-4 to TRBJ1-5; possibly TRBD1 for D (6 bases). The CDR3 totals 13 residues. Trimming shortened V by 7 bases and J by 6 bases, and 13 bases separated the two germline ends. CDR1 MRHNA and CDR2 SNTAGT come from the germline V gene. CDR3 amino acids: CASTNGTFQPQHF. The DNA of the CDR3 is TGTGCCAGCACTAACGGGACATTTCAGCCCCAGCATTTT.

The rearrangement uses TRBV6-4 and TRBJ1-4, with D possibly being TRBD1 (6 bases). Trimming shortened V by 8 bases and J by 8 bases, and 12 bases separated the two germline ends. This CDR3 is 12 amino acids long. Germline CDR1 and CDR2: MRHNA and SNTAGT. CDR3 nucleotides: TGTGCCAGCTGCCAGGGGAGAGAAAAACTGTTTTTT. This gives the protein CASCQGREKLFF.

This clone was recorded only once. V usage is TRBV5-1 and J usage is TRBJ2-5; TRBD2 aligns across 8 bases. This CDR3 is 15 amino acids long. The trim removed 0 bases at V and 5 bases at J, leaving 6 bases unmatched. Germline lookup yields CDR1 SGHRS and CDR2 YFSETQ. The CDR3 protein is CASSLEGAGEETQYF. The CDR3 bases are TGCGCCAGCAGCTTGGAGGGAGCGGGAGAGGAGACCCAGTACTTC.

The chain has TRBV25-1 and TRBJ2-1; D possibly corresponds to TRBD2 (6 bases). Germline values: CDR1 MGHDK, CDR2 SYGVNS. The CDR3 totals 14 residues. Trimming removed 3 bases from V and 8 bases from J, with 14 bases in between. In nucleotides, the CDR3 is TGTGCCAGCAGTGATCCTCGGGGGAGCGATGAGCAGTTCTTC. The encoded protein is CASSDPRGSDEQFF.

V usage is TRBV6-5 and J usage is TRBJ1-1; tentatively, D is TRBD1 (5 bases). CDR3 length: 16 residues. Trimming removed 0 bases at V and 5 bases at J, with 16 bases between. The germline V gene has CDR1 MNHEY and CDR2 SVGAGI. The CDR3 loop is CASSYSGGAPRTEAFF. In DNA form, the CDR3 reads TGTGCCAGCAGTTACTCCGGCGGGGCCCCGAGAACTGAAGCTTTCTTT.

The chain carries TRBV28 and TRBJ2-5, with TRBD2 identical over 10 bases. CDR3 length: 16 amino acids. Germline CDR1 reads MDHEN; CDR2 reads SYDVKM. The trim removed 3 bases at V and 1 base at J, leaving 5 bases unmatched. The CDR3 DNA follows: TGTGCCAGCAGTTTGCCGGGACTAGCGTCCCAAGAGACCCAGTACTTC. Protein: CASSLPGLASQETQYF.

The chain is built from TRBV10-3 and TRBJ2-7, with TRBD1 identical over 8 bases. Germline V gene lookup returns CDR1 ENHRY and CDR2 SYGVKD. The CDR3 consists of 14 residues. Trimming at V came to 7 bases and at J to 5 bases, leaving 10 bases not matched to a gene. Here the CDR3 reads CAINGQGGMDEQYF. As DNA, the CDR3 is TGTGCCATCAACGGACAGGGAGGAATGGACGAGCAGTACTTC.

J is TRBJ1-5 and V is TRBV2; tentatively, D is TRBD1 (6 bases). Germline V gives CDR1 SNHLY, CDR2 FYNNEI. V was clipped by 6 bases and J by 4 bases, with 13 bases between them. The CDR3 spans 14 residues. CDR3 protein: CASREQGGNQPQHF. The CDR3 DNA reads as TGTGCCAGCAGGGAACAGGGAGGGAATCAGCCCCAGCATTTT.

The chain joins TRBV9 to TRBJ2-7; the match to TRBD2 covers 8 bases. J was trimmed by 2 bases and V by 3 bases; bases with no gene match: 7. From germline, CDR1 is SGDLS and CDR2 YYNGEE. The CDR3 has 15 residues. The chain's CDR3 is CASSGTSGGTYEQYF. The CDR3 region has the DNA TGTGCCAGCAGCGGAACTAGCGGTGGGACCTACGAGCAGTACTTC.

This clone was found once. The chain employs TRBV2 and TRBJ2-7; D is ambiguous. V lost 3 bases to trimming and J lost 2 bases, with 14 bases between them. Germline CDR1 and CDR2: SNHLY and FYNNEI. The CDR3 spans 15 residues. The CDR3 region has the DNA TGTGCCAGCAGTGATTGGCAGGCCAGTCCCTACGAGCAGTACTTC. It translates to CASSDWQASPYEQYF.

The rearrangement links TRBV11-3 to TRBJ2-5; 12 positions match TRBD1. The junction had 8 bases not matched to a gene; V was cut back by 4 bases and J by 5 bases. The V gene's germline CDR1 is SGHNT and CDR2 YENEEA. The CDR3 runs to 16 residues. As DNA, the CDR3 is TGTGCCAGCAGCTCCGCCCGGGACAGGGGGCAGGAGACCCAGTACTTC. Protein: CASSSARDRGQETQYF.

CDR3 nucleotides: TGTGCCAGCAGTTCTCCCTCCGACAGGGACGACGAGCAGTACTTC. Translated: CASSSPSDRDDEQYF. V gene TRBV6-5 combines with J gene TRBJ2-7; 7 bases map to TRBD1. Per germline, CDR1 MNHEY and CDR2 SVGAGI. J was trimmed by 5 bases and V by 4 bases; bases with no gene match: 11. The length of the CDR3 is 15 residues.

V gene TRBV6-5 combines with J gene TRBJ2-1; maybe TRBD2 (6 bases). From germline, CDR1 is MNHEY and CDR2 SVGAGI. The CDR3 totals 13 residues. V dropped 7 bases and J dropped 1 base, with 8 bases sitting between them. The CDR3 loop reads CASKTRSYNEQFF. The CDR3 DNA reads TGTGCCAGCAAGACTAGGTCCTACAATGAGCAGTTCTTC.

This chain connects TRBV4-1 to TRBJ2-2; D is perhaps TRBD1 (6 bases). The germline V gene encodes CDR1 MGHRA and CDR2 YSYEKL. This CDR3 is 14 amino acids long. Trimming removed 3 bases from V and 4 bases from J, with 9 bases in between. The CDR3 DNA reads TGCGCCAGCAGCCAGGGGGCAGGCACCGGGGAGCTGTTTTTT. Amino acids: CASSQGAGTGELFF.